This T cell receptor (beta chain) emerged from a study of T-cell memory formation after mild COVID-19. The CDR3 consists of 16 residues. Trimming took 4 bases from V and 2 from J; bases not matched to a gene: 10. CDR1 and CDR2 (germline): MNHEY, SMNVEV (reference sequence). TCRdb re-called the 5' RACE reads with MiXCR, one entry per CDR3 protein. The sample holds approximately 52,000 distinct CDR3 sequences, 9.3% seen once. The source material was PBMCs or a T cell subset sorted from them (not recorded which). The chain has TRBV27 and TRBJ2-5; 7 nucleotides agree with TRBD1. The receptor was isolated from an adult woman who had mild COVID-19 (a few samples of this study predate the infection). Cell type and time point are not known. The CDR3 DNA is TGTGCCAGCAGTTCCCTTGAAGGACAGGTGCAAGAGACCCAGTACTTC. It is translated as CASSSLEGQVQETQYF.